Each of the 20 T cell receptor beta chains below was sequenced from the same sample in a study of shared clonotypes between healthy human individuals. Clones were sequenced by immunoSEQ multiplex PCR, and TCRdb holds only the in-frame ones, with some missing. The data hold some 550,000 clones, with around 97% observed a single time. The specimen was naive CD4+ T cells sorted from blood. This sample's subset: CD45RA+ positively selected. Every receptor here comes from a woman in her twenties or thirties in good health.

V usage is TRBV23-1 and J usage is TRBJ2-3; D remains ambiguous. TRBV23-1 is an ORF; its function is uncertain. The CDR3 runs 15 residues. Trimming stripped 1 base from V and 4 bases from J, with 12 bases between. CDR3 sequence (DNA): TGCGCCAGCAGTCAATTGGACCACCGGGCAGATACGCAGTATTTT. Its translation is CASSQLDHRADTQYF.

This chain uses TRBV5-1 with TRBJ2-3; the D gene is possibly TRBD2 (5 bases). Per the germline V gene, CDR1 is SGHRS and CDR2 is YFSETQ. Trimming cost V 3 bases and J 10 bases, with 18 bases left between them. The CDR3 contains 14 residues. Here the CDR3 reads CASSSYGNSGSQYF. The CDR3 DNA follows: TGCGCCAGCAGCTCCTACGGGAACTCGGGGTCGCAGTATTTT.

The V gene is TRBV19, the J gene TRBJ1-5; D not certain. This CDR3 contains 13 residues. Looked up from germline, CDR1 is LNHDA and CDR2 is SQIVND (reference sequence). Trimming removed 3 bases from V and 6 bases from J, with 9 bases in between. CDR3 sequence reads: CASSIPGTQPQHF. In DNA form, the CDR3 reads TGTGCCAGTAGTATTCCGGGAACTCAGCCCCAGCATTTT.

The V call is TRBV5-1, the J call TRBJ2-2; D remains unclear. The ends were cut back, 4 bases at V and 2 bases at J, with 3 bases in the middle. The CDR3 consists of 12 residues. Looked up from germline, CDR1 is SGHRS and CDR2 is YFSETQ. DNA for the CDR3: TGCGCCAGCAGCATTAACACCGGGGAGCTGTTTTTT. It is translated as CASSINTGELFF.

The CDR3, as DNA: TGTGCCAGCAGCCCGATGCGCTCTGGGGCCAACGTCCTGACTTTC. Translation gives CASSPMRSGANVLTF. This chain uses TRBV5-4 with TRBJ2-6; D is unresolved. Germline V gene sequence: CDR1 SGHNT, CDR2 YYREEE (reference sequence). This CDR3 comprises 15 residues. Trimming took 4 bases from V and 0 from J, leaving 8 bases between them.

V usage is TRBV29-1 and J usage is TRBJ2-3, with 9 positions matching TRBD2. V lost 7 bases and J lost 1; bases outside the gene matches: 6. Germline CDR1 SQVTM, CDR2 ANQGSEA. There are 14 residues in the CDR3. Here the CDR3 reads CSAARLAGTDTQYF. In nucleotides, the CDR3 is TGCAGCGCCGCCAGACTAGCGGGCACAGATACGCAGTATTTT.

A remark on this clone: Other nucleotide sequences in the sample specify the same CDR3. J is TRBJ2-7 and V is TRBV28; possibly TRBD2 for D (5 bases). Germline lookup yields CDR1 MDHEN and CDR2 SYDVKM. Trimming shortened V by 5 bases and J by 0 bases, and 5 bases separated the two germline ends. This CDR3 contains 12 residues. CDR3 region: CASSGSSYEQYF. CDR3 nucleotides: TGTGCCAGCAGTGGGAGCTCCTACGAGCAGTACTTC.

The J gene is TRBJ2-7, the V gene TRBV10-3; perhaps TRBD2 as D (5 bases). CDR1 and CDR2 from the germline V gene are ENHRY and SYGVKD. V lost 6 bases and J 9 bases, leaving 15 bases between the germline ends. CDR3 length equals 12 residues. DNA for the CDR3: TGTGCCATCAGAGACACCGGTGCGGGGCAGTACTTC. Residues: CAIRDTGAGQYF.

The rearrangement links TRBV28 to TRBJ2-1; no clear D. This CDR3 has 11 amino acids. V lost 6 bases and J 2 bases, leaving 2 bases between the germline ends. The V gene's germline CDR1 is MDHEN and CDR2 SYDVKM. CDR3 DNA: TGTGCCAGCAGGGCCTACAATGAGCAGTTCTTC. It codes for CASRAYNEQFF.

The count of this clone is one. The chain has TRBV2 and TRBJ1-1, with no clear D. The length of the CDR3 is 14 residues. Trimming pared 4 bases from V and 2 bases from J, leaving 11 bases between. The V gene's germline CDR1 is SNHLY and CDR2 FYNNEI. The CDR3 sequence is CASSVVSINTEAFF. In DNA, the CDR3 is TGTGCCAGCAGTGTGGTGTCCATCAACACTGAAGCTTTCTTT.

The chain is built from TRBV11-2 and TRBJ2-5, with D possibly TRBD2 on 6 matching bases. The CDR3 runs 15 residues. Germline CDR1 SGHAT, CDR2 FQNNGV. Trimming left V 1 base short and J 5 bases short, with 14 bases between. CDR3 sequence (DNA): TGTGCCAGCAGCTTAGGAGGACTACCCATGGAGACCCAGTACTTC. Translation: CASSLGGLPMETQYF.

The V and J genes are TRBV12-5 and TRBJ2-1, with 9 bases identical to TRBD2. After removal of 2 bases from V and 2 bases from J, the junction contained 7 bases not matched to a gene. The CDR3 has 17 residues. CDR1 LGHNT and CDR2 FRNRAP come from the germline V gene. The CDR3 here is CASGLYLAGGPYNEQFF. The CDR3 region has the DNA TGTGCTAGTGGTTTGTACTTGGCGGGGGGGCCCTACAATGAGCAGTTCTTC.

The count of this clone is one. The chain carries TRBV5-8 and TRBJ2-5, with a possible D match to TRBD2 (5 bases). This CDR3 is built from 12 residues. From germline, CDR1 is SGHTS and CDR2 YDEGEE. V gave up 5 bases and J gave up 11 bases, with 16 bases separating them. CDR3 protein: CASRSGGAEQYF. CDR3 in DNA: TGTGCCAGCAGATCTGGAGGTGCTGAGCAGTACTTC.

J is TRBJ2-6 and V is TRBV10-2; tentative D call: TRBD1 (6 bases). The germline CDR1 and CDR2 sequences are WSHSY and SAAADI. The CDR3 is 17 amino acids. Trimming left V 5 bases short and J 0 bases short, with 14 bases between. CDR3 sequence (DNA): TGCGCCAGCAGTTCTACGCTAGGGGGCTCTGGGGCCAACGTCCTGACTTTC. Translated, it gives CASSSTLGGSGANVLTF.

CDR3 sequence (DNA): TGTGCCAGCAGATCACCCGGCGGGGGGGCCTACGAGCAGTACTTC. Its translation: CASRSPGGGAYEQYF. The rearrangement links TRBV28 to TRBJ2-7; 9 nucleotides agree with TRBD2. Germline V CDR1 and CDR2: MDHEN, SYDVKM. V lost 6 bases and J lost 2; bases outside the gene matches: 8. The CDR3 runs 15 residues.

The genes are TRBV27 and TRBJ2-2; 9 nucleotides agree with TRBD2. Germline trimming cut 7 bases from V and 5 bases from J; bases unmatched to any gene: 11. The CDR3 is 16 amino acids. Germline V gene lookup returns CDR1 MNHEY and CDR2 SMNVEV (reference sequence). DNA of the CDR3: TGTGCCAGCACTCGGAGGGCGGGAGGGCCGACCGGGGAGCTGTTTTTT. Its protein product is CASTRRAGGPTGELFF.

The chain employs TRBV27 and TRBJ2-4; a weak D match, TRBD1 (7 bases). The V end was cut by 3 bases, the J end by 3 bases, with 15 bases between. This CDR3 has 16 amino acids. Germline V gene sequence: CDR1 MNHEY, CDR2 SMNVEV (reference sequence). The CDR3 sequence: CASSFHSRDSKNIQYF. In DNA, the CDR3 is TGTGCCAGCAGTTTCCACTCGCGGGACAGCAAAAACATTCAGTACTTC.

The chain is built from TRBV7-8 and TRBJ2-5, with D perhaps matching TRBD2 (6 bases). Germline V gene data show CDR1 as SGHVS and CDR2 as FQNEAQ. There are 15 residues in the CDR3. Trimming cost V 1 base and J 4 bases, with 13 bases left between them. CDR3: CASSLEGAAGETQYF. As DNA, the CDR3 is TGTGCCAGCAGCTTAGAAGGGGCAGCGGGAGAGACCCAGTACTTC.

V gene TRBV4-1 combines with J gene TRBJ2-1; 7 nucleotides match TRBD2. With 0 bases clipped from V and 2 bases from J, the junction kept 4 bases outside the gene matches. This CDR3 is built from 16 residues. Germline V lookup: CDR1 MGHRA, CDR2 YSYEKL. The CDR3 bases are TGCGCCAGCAGCCAAGAATCGCTAGCGGCCTACAATGAGCAGTTCTTC. Its translation: CASSQESLAAYNEQFF.

V and J are TRBV19 and TRBJ2-7, with 7 nucleotides matching TRBD1. Germline V lookup: CDR1 LNHDA, CDR2 SQIVND (reference sequence). The junction had 9 bases not matched to a gene; V was cut back by 9 bases and J by 4 bases. CDR3 length: 13 residues. The CDR3, as DNA: TGTGCCAGAACGACAGGGTGTAAATACGAGCAGTACTTC. It codes for CARTTGCKYEQYF.